By sample fraction, the clone carrying this TCR beta chain is medium-sized. Its antigen is still unknown. Germline CDR1 reads MNHEY; CDR2 reads SVGEGT. The CDR3 covers 14 residues. V lost 8 bases, J lost 2 bases, and 5 bases stayed unmatched. Two-round multiplex PCR, the amplification method, yielded TCR beta CDR3 from genomic DNA. Amplification in first-round PCR relied on primers specific to each TRBV and TRBJ gene. MiXCR, applied by TCRdb to the multiplex PCR reads, yields one record per CDR3 protein. The sample consists of fewer than 25,000 distinct CDR3 sequences, roughly 40% of them appearing once. This sample is drawn from a study of prognosis after radiotherapy for stage I lung cancer. General study findings and limits: It was not determined whether the expanded TCR clones were tumor-specific.

The gene calls are TRBV6-2 or TRBV6-3 and TRBJ2-3; 9 positions agree with TRBD2. This sequence was found in a donor over 45 with non-small cell lung cancer. Sequenced material: PBMCs, taken before or after stereotactic body radiation therapy (not recorded which). The CDR3 protein is CASSAGGVTDTQYF. CDR3 coding DNA: TGTGCCAGCTCGGCGGGAGGGGTCACAGATACGCAGTATTTT.